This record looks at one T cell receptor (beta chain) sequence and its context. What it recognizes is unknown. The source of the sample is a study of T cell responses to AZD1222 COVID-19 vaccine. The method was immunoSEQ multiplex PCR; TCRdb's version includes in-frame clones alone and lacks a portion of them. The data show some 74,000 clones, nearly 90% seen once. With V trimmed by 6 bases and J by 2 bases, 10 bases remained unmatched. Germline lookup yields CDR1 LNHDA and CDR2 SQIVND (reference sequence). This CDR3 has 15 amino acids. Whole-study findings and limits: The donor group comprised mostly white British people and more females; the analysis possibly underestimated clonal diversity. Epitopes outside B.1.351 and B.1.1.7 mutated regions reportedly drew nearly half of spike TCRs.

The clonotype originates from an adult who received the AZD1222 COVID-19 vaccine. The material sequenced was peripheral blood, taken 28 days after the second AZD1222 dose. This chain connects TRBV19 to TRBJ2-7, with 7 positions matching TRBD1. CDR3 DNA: TGTGCCAGTAGCGTACAGGGGATGCAAACCTACGAGCAGTACTTC. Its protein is CASSVQGMQTYEQYF.